The 27 T cell receptor beta chains below come from one sample, sequenced in a study of cytomegalovirus exposure and HLA in healthy donors. PCR amplification relied on 60 Vbeta primers (plus 13 Jbeta primers). Sequenced by immunoSEQ multiplex PCR; TCRdb stores in-frame clones only, minus some. The table has over 150,000 clones, around 80% seen once; the top ten hold 2.1%. The sample was PBMCs. These receptors all stem from a man in his forties or fifties in good health and CMV-seronegative.

The chain has TRBV6-6 and TRBJ2-7, with TRBD1 identical over 10 bases. The CDR3 loop spans 14 amino acids. The V and J ends lost 4 bases and 3 bases, in that order; junction bases with no gene match: 3. CDR1 and CDR2 (germline): MNHNY, SVGAGI (reference sequence). The CDR3 sequence: CASSWDRGVYEQYF. DNA of the CDR3: TGTGCCAGCAGTTGGGACAGGGGTGTCTACGAGCAGTACTTC.

This sequence joins TRBV6-1 and TRBJ2-1; 12 bases are a match to TRBD1. V lost 6 bases to trimming and J lost 5 bases; unmatched junction nucleotides: 5. This CDR3 comprises 15 residues. Germline CDR1 and CDR2: MNHNS and SASEGT. The CDR3 is CASSLGQGANNEQFF. CDR3 sequence (DNA): TGTGCCAGCAGCCTGGGACAGGGGGCCAACAATGAGCAGTTCTTC.

This clone has only a few counts. J is TRBJ2-1 and V is TRBV4-2; 9 nucleotides align to TRBD2. Germline V lookup: CDR1 LGHNA, CDR2 YNFKEQ. The CDR3 covers 16 residues. Losses at the gene ends were 2 bases for V and 3 bases for J; bases not matched to a gene: 5. The CDR3 sequence: CASSQNLAGSYNEQFF. For the CDR3, the DNA is TGTGCCAGCAGCCAAAATCTAGCGGGGAGCTACAATGAGCAGTTCTTC.

The chain links TRBV5-1 to TRBJ2-7; a weak D match, TRBD2 (6 bases). From germline, CDR1 is SGHRS and CDR2 YFSETQ. The CDR3 spans 13 residues. Trimming removed 1 base at V and 4 bases at J, with 9 bases between. CDR3 coding DNA: TGCGCCAGCAGCTTGACAGGAGGGTACGAGCAGTACTTC. Its translation is CASSLTGGYEQYF.

The V gene is TRBV29-1, the J gene TRBJ1-5, with a possible D match to TRBD1 (5 bases). The germline V gene has CDR1 SQVTM and CDR2 ANQGSEA. There are 13 residues in the CDR3. Trimming removed 6 bases at V and 6 bases at J, with 15 bases between. The CDR3 DNA sequence: TGCAGCGTGGCCAGGGAATTGGGTCAGCCCCAGCATTTT. Translated: CSVARELGQPQHF.

The chain carries TRBV7-9 and TRBJ2-3; 7 bases are a match to TRBD1. The CDR3 is 15 residues long. V dropped 5 bases and J dropped 0; count of bases not matched to a gene: 5. Germline V CDR1 and CDR2: SEHNR, FQNEAQ (reference sequence). CDR3 coding DNA: TGTGCCAGCAGCCCCGGGACAGCCAGCACAGATACGCAGTATTTT. Translated, it gives CASSPGTASTDTQYF.

The rearrangement joins TRBV7-9 to TRBJ2-7; 8 nucleotides align to TRBD2. The CDR3 runs 15 residues. The germline gives CDR1 SEHNR, CDR2 FQNEAQ (reference sequence). V trimming: 5 bases; J trimming: 3 bases; junction bases outside the gene matches: 9. The CDR3 DNA is TGTGCCAGCAGCCCCCAGCCGGGAGGGGGCTACGAGCAGTACTTC. Encoded protein: CASSPQPGGGYEQYF.

The chain has TRBV7-2 and TRBJ2-1; possible D gene TRBD2, 6 bases. The CDR3 sequence is 13 residues long. The germline CDR1 and CDR2 sequences are SGHTA and FQGNSA. V was trimmed by 4 bases and J by 11 bases, leaving 15 bases between them. CDR3 amino acids: CASSSPLAVKQFF. CDR3 sequence (DNA): TGTGCCAGCAGCTCCCCTTTAGCGGTGAAGCAGTTCTTC.

CDR3 in amino acids: CASSQTPGAYNEQFF. Written as DNA, the CDR3 is TGTGCCAGCAGCCAGACCCCCGGGGCCTACAATGAGCAGTTCTTC. The chain recombines TRBV6-4 with TRBJ2-1, with D possibly matching TRBD2 (5 bases). Per germline, CDR1 MRHNA and CDR2 SNTAGT. V shed 6 bases and J shed 2 bases, with 14 bases lying between them. This CDR3 is 15 amino acids long.

This rearrangement joins TRBV5-1 to TRBJ1-4; D may be TRBD1 (5 bases). Looked up from germline, CDR1 is SGHRS and CDR2 is YFSETQ. The CDR3 is 15 residues long. Deletions cut 1 base from V and 3 bases from J, with 10 bases between. CDR3 sequence reads: CASSLSGTANEKLFF. Here the CDR3 DNA reads TGCGCCAGCAGCTTGAGCGGGACGGCTAATGAAAAACTGTTTTTT.

The rearrangement links TRBV7-8 to TRBJ2-1; TRBD2 agrees at 8 bases. CDR3 length equals 17 residues. Unmatched junction bases numbered 10, after V lost 6 bases and J lost 0 bases. Germline CDR1 and CDR2: SGHVS and FQNEAQ. CDR3: CASRRTSGSSSYNEQFF. Written as DNA, the CDR3 is TGTGCCAGCAGACGAACTAGCGGCTCGAGCTCCTACAATGAGCAGTTCTTC. The entire variable domain, with the rest obtained from reference TRBV7-8 and TRBJ2-1, is as follows: GAGVSQSPRYKVAKRGQDVALRCDPISGHVSLFWYQQALGQGPEFLTYFQNEAQLDKSGLPSDRFFAERPEGSVSTLKIQRTQQEDSAVYLCASRRTSGSSSYNEQFFGPGTRLTVL.

This clone has more than one count but fewer than ten. CDR3 amino acids: CASSQDRLAGNTGELFF. The CDR3 DNA follows: TGTGCCAGCAGCCAAGATAGGCTAGCGGGGAACACCGGGGAGCTGTTTTTT. The chain combines TRBV4-2 with TRBJ2-2; 8 nucleotides align to TRBD2. With V trimmed by 0 bases and J by 1 base, 4 bases remained unmatched. The CDR3 totals 17 residues. In germline, CDR1 is LGHNA, CDR2 YNFKEQ.

This sequence joins TRBV5-7 and TRBJ2-2; the D gene is possibly TRBD2 (6 bases). TRBV5-7 is an ORF, with its function uncertain. This CDR3 contains 15 residues. Trimming took 3 bases from V and 6 from J, leaving 15 bases between them. CDR3 sequence reads: CASSSAGKRAGELFF. CDR3 coding DNA: TGTGCCAGCAGCTCGGCAGGGAAGCGGGCCGGGGAGCTGTTTTTT.

The chain combines TRBV28 with TRBJ1-5, with D tentatively TRBD1 (5 bases). The CDR3 is made up of 18 amino acids. Germline CDR1 is MDHEN and CDR2 is SYDVKM. V lost 4 bases and J 5 bases, leaving 24 bases between the germline ends. The CDR3 is CASSSPSGLQAGHQPQHF. DNA for the CDR3: TGTGCCAGCAGTTCCCCCTCGGGACTTCAAGCGGGGCATCAGCCCCAGCATTTT.

The gene calls are TRBV19 and TRBJ1-2; TRBD1 matches at 8 bases. Trimming removed 5 bases from V and 4 bases from J; junction bases left unmatched: 12. The CDR3 is made up of 16 amino acids. Germline CDR1 reads LNHDA; CDR2 reads SQIVND (reference sequence). This chain's CDR3 is CASSFHPRQGAYGYTF. Written as DNA, the CDR3 is TGTGCCAGTAGTTTCCATCCTCGGCAGGGGGCCTATGGCTACACCTTC. The full variable domain, completed using reference TRBV19 and TRBJ1-2, is DGGITQSPKYLFRKEGQNVTLSCEQNLNHDAMYWYRQDPGQGLRLIYYSQIVNDFQKGDIAEGYSVSREKKESFPLTVTSAQKNPTAFYLCASSFHPRQGAYGYTFGSGTRLTVV.

This chain uses TRBV6-1 with TRBJ1-1, with a weak D call TRBD1 (6 bases). Germline assignment: CDR1 MNHNS and CDR2 SASEGT. V was clipped by 6 bases and J by 8 bases, with 16 bases between them. The CDR3 spans 13 residues. The CDR3 reads CASRASGQVEAFF. CDR3 nucleotide sequence: TGTGCCAGCAGGGCCTCGGGACAAGTGGAAGCTTTCTTT.

The chain links TRBV9 to TRBJ2-4; D gene uncertain. Deletions cut 1 base from V and 0 bases from J, with 5 bases between. The CDR3 is 14 residues long. Germline V CDR1 and CDR2: SGDLS, YYNGEE. CDR3 protein: CASSVSLAKNIQYF. CDR3 in DNA: TGTGCCAGCAGCGTATCTTTAGCCAAAAACATTCAGTACTTC.

V and J are TRBV28 and TRBJ2-1, with 12 positions matching TRBD2. Unmatched junction bases numbered 5, after V lost 2 bases and J lost 0 bases. Germline assignment: CDR1 MDHEN and CDR2 SYDVKM. The CDR3 sequence is 18 residues long. CDR3: CASSLIGLAGSSYNEQFF. Written as DNA, the CDR3 is TGTGCCAGCAGTTTAATTGGACTAGCGGGGAGCTCCTACAATGAGCAGTTCTTC.

This chain uses TRBV28 with TRBJ2-7; 10 bases are a match to TRBD1. J gave up 6 bases and V 0 bases, and 2 bases lay outside the gene matches. This CDR3 has 14 amino acids. Germline CDR1 and CDR2: MDHEN and SYDVKM. CDR3 sequence (DNA): TGTGCCAGCAGTTTATGGAGGACAGGGGGCGAGCAGTACTTC. Protein sequence: CASSLWRTGGEQYF.

The chain joins TRBV28 to TRBJ1-1; TRBD1 agrees at 7 bases. The germline CDR1 and CDR2 sequences are MDHEN and SYDVKM. The CDR3 is made up of 15 amino acids. Trimming removed 5 bases from V and 0 bases from J; junction bases left unmatched: 6. CDR3 nucleotides: TGTGCCAGCAGTGACGCTACAGGGGTGAACACTGAAGCTTTCTTT. This gives the protein CASSDATGVNTEAFF.

The chain is built from TRBV28 and TRBJ2-7; weak D call: TRBD1 (5 bases). Trimming left V 3 bases short and J 2 bases short, with 14 bases between. Germline lookup yields CDR1 MDHEN and CDR2 SYDVKM. CDR3 size: 15 residues. The CDR3 here is CASSFEGVGPYEQYF. The CDR3, as DNA: TGTGCCAGCAGTTTTGAAGGGGTGGGCCCCTACGAGCAGTACTTC.

The CDR3 loop is CASSLANTGGAEAFF. In DNA, the CDR3 is TGTGCCAGCAGCTTAGCTAATACAGGGGGCGCTGAAGCTTTCTTT. This chain links TRBV7-2 with TRBJ1-1; 9 nucleotides agree with TRBD1. This CDR3 region has 15 residues. The V and J ends lost 0 bases and 6 bases, in that order; junction bases with no gene match: 5. Germline loops: CDR1 SGHTA, CDR2 FQGNSA.

The chain links TRBV20-1 to TRBJ1-1; D perhaps matches TRBD1 (5 bases). V lost 3 bases and J lost 6, with 8 bases in between. The CDR3 runs 11 residues. Germline CDR1 DFQATT, CDR2 SNEGSKA (reference sequence). In DNA form, the CDR3 reads TGCAGTGCTAGCAGGGAACCTGAAGCTTTCTTT. Encoded protein: CSASREPEAFF.

The CDR3 nucleotides are TGTGCCTGGAGTGTACAGAAAGATACGCAGTATTTT. Translated, it gives CAWSVQKDTQYF. The chain employs TRBV30 and TRBJ2-3; no reliable D call. Germline lookup yields CDR1 GTSNPN and CDR2 SVGIG (reference sequence). The ends were cut back, 0 bases at V and 5 bases at J, with 6 bases in the middle. The CDR3 contains 12 residues. The complete variable domain, with remaining parts taken from reference TRBV30 and TRBJ2-3, reads SQTIHQWPATLVQPVGSPLSLECTVEGTSNPNLYWYRQAAGRGLQLLFYSVGIGQISSEVPQNLSASRPQDRQFILSSKKLLLSDSGFYLCAWSVQKDTQYFGPGTRLTVL.

The gene calls are TRBV9 and TRBJ2-7, with 7 bases that match TRBD2. The V segment lost 0 bases and the J segment 5 bases; nucleotides outside the gene matches: 11. From germline, CDR1 is SGDLS and CDR2 YYNGEE. The CDR3 is 16 residues long. The CDR3 loop reads CASSVAPLPGGDEQYF. CDR3 nucleotide sequence: TGTGCCAGCAGCGTAGCTCCATTGCCGGGGGGAGACGAGCAGTACTTC.

The chain combines TRBV5-4 with TRBJ2-7; TRBD2 matches 13 bases. V shed 4 bases and J 6 bases; nucleotides not matched to a gene: 10. The germline V gene encodes CDR1 SGHNT and CDR2 YYREEE (reference sequence). The CDR3 totals 16 residues. The CDR3 reads CASSLGLAGVGGEQYF. The CDR3 DNA reads TGTGCCAGCAGCCTTGGACTAGCGGGAGTCGGTGGCGAGCAGTACTTC.

This clone was recorded a few times. The V and J genes are TRBV25-1 and TRBJ2-1; perhaps TRBD2 as D (5 bases). The germline V gene encodes CDR1 MGHDK and CDR2 SYGVNS. The V and J ends lost 1 base and 2 bases respectively, with 12 bases between them. There are 16 residues in the CDR3. DNA for the CDR3: TGTGCCAGCAGTGAATCGGGTGGGAGCGCCTACAATGAGCAGTTCTTC. Translated: CASSESGGSAYNEQFF.